Below, 11 T cell receptor beta chains from the same sample are listed, as sequenced in a study of blood T cell repertoires in COVID-19. Assay: immunoSEQ multiplex PCR; the TCRdb copy retains only in-frame clones and omits some. The table lists about 140,000 clones, 60% to 80% of them singletons. The sample comprised PBMCs or T cells enriched from blood (not recorded which). These receptors were collected from a woman aged 45-59 years who had recovered from COVID-19.

This chain connects TRBV6-5 to TRBJ1-3, with D maybe TRBD1 (6 bases). V was cut by 2 bases and J by 4 bases, with 9 bases left in between. This CDR3 is built from 14 residues. The V gene's germline CDR1 is MNHEY and CDR2 SVGAGI. CDR3 nucleotides: TGTGCCAGCAGTTACGGAGGACAGGGAAACACCATATATTTT. It yields the protein CASSYGGQGNTIYF.

This clone was observed a handful of times. The chain is built from TRBV4-1 and TRBJ2-5; a weak D match, TRBD1 (5 bases). Germline CDR1 MGHRA, CDR2 YSYEKL. The ends were cut back, 0 bases at V and 5 bases at J, with 13 bases in the middle. CDR3 length equals 15 residues. The DNA for the CDR3 is TGCGCCAGCAGCCAAGACATCAGGGTCGGGGAGACCCAGTACTTC. Translating it yields CASSQDIRVGETQYF.

V usage is TRBV30 and J usage is TRBJ1-1, with 10 bases aligning to TRBD1. Trimming at V came to 3 bases and at J to 4 bases, leaving 8 bases not matched to a gene. Germline CDR1 is GTSNPN and CDR2 is SVGIG (reference sequence). The CDR3 is 15 residues long. For the CDR3, the DNA is TGTGCCTGGAGCGACAGGGGGCGCGGAGGCACTGAAGCTTTCTTT. This sequence encodes CAWSDRGRGGTEAFF. The full variable domain, its missing parts supplied by reference TRBV30 and TRBJ1-1, is SQTIHQWPATLVQPVGSPLSLECTVEGTSNPNLYWYRQAAGRGLQLLFYSVGIGQISSEVPQNLSASRPQDRQFILSSKKLLLSDSGFYLCAWSDRGRGGTEAFFGQGTRLTVV.

The chain employs TRBV9 and TRBJ2-1, with 7 positions matching TRBD2. The trim removed 0 bases at V and 0 bases at J, leaving 3 bases unmatched. CDR1 is SGDLS, CDR2 YYNGEE, per germline. This CDR3 is 16 amino acids long. CDR3 protein: CASSVVGGSSYNEQFF. In DNA form, the CDR3 reads TGTGCCAGCAGCGTAGTCGGCGGGAGCTCCTACAATGAGCAGTTCTTC.

The CDR3 protein is CASSADSTNTEAFF. For the CDR3, the DNA is TGTGCCAGTAGTGCGGACAGTACCAACACTGAAGCTTTCTTT. The V and J genes are TRBV19 and TRBJ1-1; weak D call: TRBD1 (6 bases). This CDR3 is built from 14 residues. V lost 5 bases, J lost 2 bases, and 12 bases lay in between. Germline V gene lookup returns CDR1 LNHDA and CDR2 SQIVND (reference sequence).

The chain has TRBV4-2 and TRBJ1-1; 10 positions match TRBD1. CDR1 LGHNA and CDR2 YNFKEQ come from the germline V gene. The junction had 4 bases not matched to a gene; V was cut back by 3 bases and J by 6 bases. The length of the CDR3 is 14 residues. CDR3 sequence: CASSQAGTGAEAFF. CDR3 DNA: TGTGCCAGCAGCCAGGCCGGGACAGGGGCTGAAGCTTTCTTT.

This clone was seen only a few times. The J gene is TRBJ1-4, the V gene TRBV5-4; no clear D. Germline lookup yields CDR1 SGHNT and CDR2 YYREEE (reference sequence). The V end was cut by 1 base, the J end by 7 bases, with 11 bases between. This CDR3 is built from 14 residues. The CDR3 is CASSLFGSSEKLFF. CDR3 DNA: TGTGCCAGCAGCTTGTTTGGCTCTTCTGAAAAACTGTTTTTT.

The CDR3 here is CATSPTLEAYEQYF. In DNA, the CDR3 is TGTGCCACCAGCCCCACTCTAGAAGCCTACGAGCAGTACTTC. The rearrangement joins TRBV15 to TRBJ2-7; no reliable D call. The V gene's germline CDR1 is LNHNV and CDR2 YYDKDF (reference sequence). Trimming took 5 bases from V and 2 from J, leaving 13 bases between them. The length of the CDR3 is 14 residues.

The CDR3 nucleotides read TGTGCCAGCACCCCGCGCGTAACTTCCTCCTACGAGCAGTACTTC. It is translated as CASTPRVTSSYEQYF. The chain couples TRBV6-2 or TRBV6-3 to TRBJ2-7; no firm D call. Germline-derived CDR1 and CDR2 are MNHEY and SVGEGT. V was trimmed by 7 bases and J by 0 bases, leaving 16 bases between them. CDR3 length equals 15 residues.

The rearrangement links TRBV2 to TRBJ2-1; weak D call: TRBD2 (6 bases). CDR1 is SNHLY, CDR2 FYNNEI, per germline. The CDR3 totals 16 residues. V was trimmed by 1 base and J by 7 bases, leaving 17 bases between them. The CDR3 coding sequence is TGTGCCAGCAGTGAAGAAAAACTAGCAAGTTTAAATGAGCAGTTCTTC. As protein: CASSEEKLASLNEQFF.

The chain carries TRBV5-4 and TRBJ1-6, with a tentative D call TRBD1 (6 bases). Germline assignment: CDR1 SGHNT and CDR2 YYREEE (reference sequence). V was trimmed by 3 bases and J by 7 bases, leaving 20 bases between them. This CDR3 is built from 17 residues. The CDR3 nucleotides are TGTGCCAGCAGCTACAGGGTCATAGGATTTGCAAATTCACCCCTCCACTTT. Protein: CASSYRVIGFANSPLHF.